The 24 T cell receptor beta chains in this list originate from one sample, sequenced in a study of shared clonotypes between healthy human individuals. As defined, naive CD8 cells were CD45RO-negative and positively selected for CCR7, with terminally differentiated effector memory CD45RA+ cells excluded. Only in-frame clones appear in the TCRdb table, and some are missing; sequencing was by immunoSEQ multiplex PCR. The sample carries about 2 million clones, roughly 95% recorded once. Source material: naive CD8+ T cells sorted from blood. Source of these receptors: a man aged 18-30 years in good health.

About this clone itself: The sample holds other DNA sequences that translate to the same CDR3. The gene calls are TRBV30 and TRBJ2-5; D call uncertain. The CDR3 sequence is 12 residues long. V lost 2 bases and J lost 5, with 9 bases in between. The germline gives CDR1 GTSNPN, CDR2 SVGIG (reference sequence). The CDR3 loop reads CAWSRLGETQYF. The CDR3 nucleotides are TGTGCCTGGAGTAGGTTGGGGGAGACCCAGTACTTC.

This clone has just a few counts. This sample includes further DNA sequences coding for the same CDR3. The V gene is TRBV9, the J gene TRBJ1-4; D call uncertain. Trimming left V 0 bases short and J 3 bases short, with 9 bases between. The CDR3 has 15 residues. From germline, CDR1 is SGDLS and CDR2 YYNGEE. The CDR3 sequence is CASSVEGTANEKLFF. The DNA of the CDR3 is TGTGCCAGCAGCGTAGAGGGTACAGCTAATGAAAAACTGTTTTTT.

This chain connects TRBV28 to TRBJ1-2, with D hard to call. The CDR3 spans 14 residues. V dropped 3 bases and J dropped 0 bases, with 8 bases sitting between them. Germline CDR1 reads MDHEN; CDR2 reads SYDVKM. Written as DNA, the CDR3 is TGTGCCAGCAGTTTTAGATTGACTAACTATGGCTACACCTTC. This translates into CASSFRLTNYGYTF.

The J gene is TRBJ2-3, the V gene TRBV27; 7 bases map to TRBD1. V was clipped by 6 bases and J by 2 bases; unmatched bases: 8. This CDR3 spans 15 amino acids. Germline values: CDR1 MNHEY, CDR2 SMNVEV (reference sequence). Here the CDR3 reads CASSPRGTDTDTQYF. CDR3 DNA: TGTGCCAGCAGCCCGAGGGGGACAGACACAGATACGCAGTATTTT.

The rearrangement links TRBV7-8 to TRBJ2-7, with D uncertain. CDR1 and CDR2 (germline): SGHVS, FQNEAQ. The V gene lost 8 bases and the J gene lost 2 bases, with 16 bases spanning the gap. CDR3 length: 14 amino acids. CDR3 region: CASLGEQKPYEQYF. CDR3 DNA sequence: TGTGCCAGCCTCGGCGAGCAGAAACCCTACGAGCAGTACTTC.

The J gene is TRBJ2-7, the V gene TRBV30, with 10 bases aligning to TRBD1. Germline loops: CDR1 GTSNPN, CDR2 SVGIG (reference sequence). The CDR3 covers 14 residues. J was trimmed by 7 bases and V by 5 bases; bases with no gene match: 11. Here the CDR3 DNA reads TGTGCCTGGGGCCCGGGACAGGGGCGCTCGGAGCAGTACTTC. Amino acid sequence: CAWGPGQGRSEQYF.

The J gene is TRBJ2-7, the V gene TRBV11-2; TRBD1 matches 10 bases. Unmatched junction bases numbered 4, after V lost 5 bases and J lost 3 bases. Germline V gene data show CDR1 as SGHAT and CDR2 as FQNNGV. This CDR3 region has 14 residues. The CDR3 DNA sequence: TGTGCCAGCAGCGGGGACAGGGGTGACTACGAGCAGTACTTC. Translated: CASSGDRGDYEQYF.

The chain joins TRBV27 to TRBJ1-3, with D perhaps matching TRBD1 (6 bases). Between the trimmed V and J ends, which lost 0 bases and 3 bases, there was a span of 15 bases. Germline values: CDR1 MNHEY, CDR2 SMNVEV (reference sequence). The CDR3 length is 17 residues. DNA of the CDR3: TGTGCCAGCAGTTTATCGAGTCCAGGGGAAGTTGGAAACACCATATATTTT. It codes for CASSLSSPGEVGNTIYF.

This chain connects TRBV9 to TRBJ2-5; the D gene is possibly TRBD2 (5 bases). Germline values: CDR1 SGDLS, CDR2 YYNGEE. The V end was cut by 3 bases, the J end by 3 bases, with 15 bases between. The CDR3 consists of 15 residues. DNA for the CDR3: TGTGCCAGCAGCGAAGGAGGAGTTGCCAAAGAGACCCAGTACTTC. Residues: CASSEGGVAKETQYF.

The chain joins TRBV5-6 to TRBJ1-2; D may be TRBD1 (6 bases). This CDR3 comprises 14 residues. From germline, CDR1 is SGHDT and CDR2 YYEEEE. Trimming removed 4 bases at V and 4 bases at J, with 14 bases between. This CDR3 reads CASSGDTPRYGYTF. In DNA, the CDR3 is TGTGCCAGCAGCGGGGACACCCCACGCTATGGCTACACCTTC.

This rearrangement joins TRBV7-6 to TRBJ2-7, with D perhaps matching TRBD1 (6 bases). Trimming pared 2 bases from V and 3 bases from J, leaving 11 bases between. Germline-derived CDR1 and CDR2 are SGHVS and FNYEAQ. The CDR3 has 14 residues. CDR3 sequence (DNA): TGTGCCAGCAGCTTACGACAGGACCACTACGAGCAGTACTTC. It yields the protein CASSLRQDHYEQYF.

The V and J genes are TRBV30 and TRBJ2-5, with D uncertain. The CDR3 spans 13 residues. The ends were cut back, 5 bases at V and 4 bases at J, with 14 bases in the middle. Germline V gene lookup returns CDR1 GTSNPN and CDR2 SVGIG (reference sequence). Written as DNA, the CDR3 is TGTGCCTGGGCTATAGAGATGGGAGAGACCCAGTACTTC. Translation gives CAWAIEMGETQYF.

Note on this clone: The same CDR3 can be traced to other DNA sequences in this sample. V gene TRBV5-4 combines with J gene TRBJ1-2; D is ambiguous. Trimming shortened V by 5 bases and J by 4 bases, and 9 bases separated the two germline ends. Germline lookup yields CDR1 SGHNT and CDR2 YYREEE (reference sequence). The CDR3 runs to 12 residues. CDR3 amino acids: CASSSGGYGYTF. The CDR3 DNA reads TGTGCCAGCAGTTCGGGTGGCTATGGCTACACCTTC.

In the case of this clone: In the same sample, other DNA sequences code for this CDR3. The V and J genes are TRBV7-9 and TRBJ2-1; 9 bases fit TRBD1. The germline CDR1 and CDR2 sequences are SEHNR and FQNEAQ (reference sequence). With 4 bases clipped from V and 5 bases from J, the junction kept 6 bases outside the gene matches. The CDR3 is made up of 15 amino acids. The CDR3 loop reads CASSSPGQGNNEQFF. The CDR3 region has the DNA TGTGCCAGCAGCTCGCCGGGACAGGGAAACAATGAGCAGTTCTTC.

This clone was observed a single time. The V gene is TRBV2, the J gene TRBJ2-7, with D possibly TRBD1 on 5 matching bases. Germline assignment: CDR1 SNHLY and CDR2 FYNNEI. This CDR3 is 16 amino acids long. V was pared by 3 bases and J by 5 bases, with 20 bases between. The CDR3 loop is CASSDQTTVRLDEQYF. The CDR3 DNA reads as TGTGCCAGCAGTGACCAAACGACAGTCCGTCTCGACGAGCAGTACTTC. The entire variable domain, with the rest obtained from reference TRBV2 and TRBJ2-7, is as follows: EPEVTQTPSHQVTQMGQEVILRCVPISNHLYFYWYRQILGQKVEFLVSFYNNEISEKSEIFDDQFSVERPDGSNFTLKIRSTKLEDSAMYFCASSDQTTVRLDEQYFGPGTRLTVT.

This sequence joins TRBV7-9 and TRBJ1-4; D gene uncertain. CDR1 and CDR2 (germline): SEHNR, FQNEAQ (reference sequence). The ends were cut back, 5 bases at V and 1 base at J, with 8 bases in the middle. The CDR3 contains 14 residues. The CDR3: CASSDYGTNEKLFF. In DNA, the CDR3 is TGTGCCAGCAGCGACTACGGAACTAATGAAAAACTGTTTTTT.

The chain joins TRBV21-1 to TRBJ2-7; TRBD1, as called in the table, went unchecked against the DNA. TRBV21-1 is given as a pseudogene. The CDR3 covers 14 residues. This CDR3 reads CASSNLGRNYEQYF. The CDR3 DNA follows: TGTGCCAGCAGCAATTTGGGCAGAAACTACGAGCAGTACTTC.

The chain is built from TRBV15 and TRBJ2-3; the D is unclear. CDR3 size: 14 residues. Germline V gives CDR1 LNHNV, CDR2 YYDKDF (reference sequence). V was cut by 0 bases and J by 2 bases, with 6 bases left in between. The CDR3 DNA reads TGTGCCACCAGCAGAGATCTAGACACAGATACGCAGTATTTT. Encoded protein: CATSRDLDTDTQYF.

The V gene is TRBV15, the J gene TRBJ1-1; possible D gene TRBD1, 5 bases. V lost 5 bases and J 3 bases, leaving 13 bases between the germline ends. This CDR3 is 14 amino acids long. Germline CDR1 LNHNV, CDR2 YYDKDF (reference sequence). The CDR3: CATSGGSGDTEAFF. As DNA, the CDR3 is TGTGCCACCAGCGGGGGGTCCGGTGACACTGAAGCTTTCTTT.

V and J are TRBV5-4 and TRBJ2-1, with D tentatively TRBD2 (6 bases). Looked up from germline, CDR1 is SGHNT and CDR2 is YYREEE (reference sequence). With 4 bases removed from V and 4 bases from J, the gap between germline ends came to 12 bases. This CDR3 comprises 14 residues. CDR3 DNA sequence: TGTGCCAGCAGCGGAGGGGATGGGTACAATGAGCAGTTCTTC. Translated: CASSGGDGYNEQFF.

The J gene is TRBJ1-3, the V gene TRBV28, with D possibly being TRBD1 (5 bases). The CDR3 extends over 15 amino acids. V was cut by 7 bases and J by 0 bases, with 13 bases left in between. Germline assignment: CDR1 MDHEN and CDR2 SYDVKM. The CDR3 DNA is TGTGCCAGCACTCTAGGGGTGAGCTCTGGAAACACCATATATTTT. It encodes CASTLGVSSGNTIYF.

This clone was seen a single time. The gene calls are TRBV10-1 and TRBJ2-7; 9 bases align to TRBD2. CDR3 length equals 15 residues. Trimming cost V 0 bases and J 5 bases; bases outside gene matches: 5. Germline-derived CDR1 and CDR2 are WNHNN and SYGVQD (reference sequence). This CDR3 is CASSESLGLANEQYF. CDR3 DNA: TGCGCCAGCAGTGAGTCCCTTGGACTAGCGAACGAGCAGTACTTC.

This clone has just one count. The V and J genes are TRBV14 and TRBJ2-7; D perhaps matches TRBD2 (5 bases). V was cut by 4 bases and J by 0 bases, with 16 bases left in between. Germline lookup yields CDR1 SGHDN and CDR2 FVKESK. This CDR3 has 16 amino acids. The DNA for the CDR3 is TGTGCCAGCAGCCCATTGAGGGAAATGAGCTCCTACGAGCAGTACTTC. Amino acid sequence: CASSPLREMSSYEQYF.

This chain connects TRBV29-1 to TRBJ2-1; D call uncertain. This CDR3 is built from 15 residues. Germline V gene data show CDR1 as SQVTM and CDR2 as ANQGSEA. The germline V and J ends were trimmed by 6 bases and 8 bases, with 23 bases remaining between them. The CDR3 DNA is TGCAGCGTCGCTTTAGGCGTTGTGCATGTCGATGAGCAGTTCTTC. It is translated as CSVALGVVHVDEQFF.